This is a list of T cell receptor delta chains from one sample in a study of γδ T cells in repeated Plasmodium falciparum infection. TCRdb reprocessed the multiplex PCR reads using CATT. The sample records 50,000 to 65,000 delta-chain clones, around 1.7% being singletons. The sample consisted of gamma-delta T cells from blood. These receptors were taken from a pool of human donors (malaria-infected and uninfected, not separated). Each CDR3 is given with its conserved first and last residue. D genes are given only for firm matches. Clone sizes are given selectively: once, few, many, or a class where the clone is expanded.

D gene,J gene,V gene,CDR3 length,clone size,CDR3 protein,CDR3 DNA
TRDD3,TRDJ1,TRDV2,13,-,CACAEGYARELIF,TGTGCCTGTGCTGAGGGATACGCAAGGGAACTCATCTTT
-,TRDJ1,TRDV1,15,medium-sized,CALGDPPAYTDKLIF,TGTGCTCTTGGGGACCCCCCGGCGTACACCGATAAACTCATCTTT
TRDD3,TRDJ1,TRDV1,21,many,CALGELSSLPHTGGYWDKLIF,TGTGCTCTTGGGGAACTATCCAGTCTTCCTCATACTGGGGGATACTGGGATAAACTCATCTTT
TRDD3,TRDJ1,TRDV3,17,many,CASLRYWGIGRTDKLIF,TGTGCCTCCCTAAGGTACTGGGGGATAGGGAGAACCGATAAACTCATCTTT
-,TRDJ1,TRDV1,24,many,CALGENLLHSFLGEPLNPTDKLIF,TGTGCTCTTGGGGAAAATCTGTTACACTCCTTCCTGGGGGAACCTCTTAACCCCACCGATAAACTCATCTTT
TRDD3,TRDJ1,TRDV1,23,few,CALGELCSKDTRILSLSPDKLIF,TGTGCTCTTGGGGAGCTCTGTTCGAAGGATACGCGTATCCTGAGTTTGAGCCCCGATAAACTCATCTTT
TRDD3,TRDJ1,TRDV1,21,few,CALGEKRRCSGGYEGTDKRIF,TGTGCTCTTGGGGAAAAACGGCGTTGTTCTGGGGGATATGAAGGAACGGATAAACGCATCTTT
TRDD3,TRDJ1,TRDV1,20,medium-sized,CALGELGLFTGGYDTDKLIF,TGTGCTCTTGGGGAACTAGGTCTCTTTACTGGGGGATACGACACCGATAAACTCATCTTT
-,TRDJ1,TRDV1,17,medium-sized,CALGEPLSSWAGRKLIF,TGTGCTCTTGGGGAACCCTTATCTTCCTGGGCAGGACGTAAACTCATCTTT
-,TRDJ1,TRDV1,20,medium-sized,CALGEPSYGPWGPLADKLIF,TGTGCTCTTGGGGAACCTTCCTACGGGCCCTGGGGGCCTTTGGCCGATAAACTCATCTTT
-,TRDJ1,TRDV1,17,many,CALGELVWLLVADKLIF,TGTGCTCTTGGGGAACTAGTGTGGCTTTTGGTGGCCGATAAACTCATCTTT
-,TRDJ1,TRDV1,21,many,CALGDSVSYIWDHYQPDKLIF,TGTGCTCTTGGGGATTCCGTCTCCTACATCTGGGACCATTACCAACCTGATAAACTCATCTTT
-,TRDJ1,TRDV3,19,many,CAFLRGLLWTPSYTDKLIF,TGTGCCTTTCTCCGAGGTCTACTCTGGACTCCTTCGTACACCGATAAACTCATCTTT
-,TRDJ1,TRDV3,22,medium-sized,CAFREGRFSPFWGPGRTDKLIF,TGTGCCTTTCGTGAAGGGCGCTTCTCCCCTTTCTGGGGTCCAGGGAGAACCGATAAACTCATCTTT
TRDD3,TRDJ1,TRDV2,18,medium-sized,CACDRLGVTGGYSDKLIF,TGTGCCTGTGACCGATTAGGTGTTACTGGGGGATACTCCGATAAACTCATCTTT
-,TRDJ1,TRDV2,18,many,CACDTVQLRGLYTDKLIF,TGTGCCTGTGACACGGTTCAACTACGTGGGCTGTACACCGATAAACTCATCTTT
TRDD3,TRDJ1,TRDV1,22,medium-sized,CALGELVTWDTWGIRDTDKLIF,TGTGCTCTTGGGGAACTAGTGACCTGGGACACGTGGGGGATACGCGACACCGATAAACTCATCTTT
TRDD3,TRDJ1,TRDV1,23,-,CALGELISLPYNWGKRGVDKLIF,TGTGCCCTTGGGGAACTAATATCCCTTCCTTATAACTGGGGGAAAAGGGGTGTTGATAAACTCATCTTT
TRDD3,TRDJ1,TRDV1,16,many,CALGGGIRRSTDKLIF,TGTGCTCTTGGGGGGGGGATACGCCGTTCCACCGATAAACTCATCTTT
TRDD3,TRDJ1,TRDV1,21,many,CALGNERGTGVRSAYTDKLIF,TGTGCTCTTGGGAACGAAAGGGGTACTGGGGTGAGGAGCGCGTACACCGATAAACTCATCTTT
-,TRDJ1,TRDV1,17,many,CALGELKYRPRYRKLIF,TGTGCTCTTGGGGAACTAAAATACAGACCTCGGTACCGTAAACTCATCTTT
TRDD3,TRDJ1,TRDV1,24,many,CALGELAGNPLYWGIPWYTDKLIF,TGTGCTCTTGGGGAACTGGCCGGCAACCCCTTATACTGGGGGATACCCTGGTACACCGATAAACTCATCTTT
-,TRDJ1,TRDV1,18,many,CAQASYVDWGCGTDKLIF,TGTGCTCAAGCTTCCTACGTCGACTGGGGGTGCGGCACCGATAAACTCATCTTT